This T cell receptor beta chain was observed in a study of blood T cell repertoires in COVID-19. Study-level background: Acute and convalescent COVID-19 specimens originated in the United States, Italy and Spain. T cells, B-cell-depleted T cells, or PBMCs provided the cDNA or gDNA that served as material.

Original data processing: Amplification with reference gene primers provided the estimates of nucleated cell counts. Method: immunoSEQ multiplex PCR; TCRdb's copy keeps in-frame clones and lacks some. That table furnishes V, J and clone size, whereas the DNA furnished D and trimming. Here the sample spans more than 150,000 clones, 75% to 80% being singletons. This clone turned up a few times. The length of the CDR3 is 16 residues. V lost 3 bases and J lost 3; bases outside the gene matches: 11. Germline CDR1 and CDR2: GTSNPN and SVGIG (reference sequence). The specimen was peripheral blood. The TCR was taken from a woman in her 70s with acute or convalescent COVID-19. The chain couples TRBV30 to TRBJ1-5, with TRBD1 identical over 7 bases. CDR3 in DNA: TGTGCCTGGAGCGTAGGATCGGGACAGAACAATCAGCCCCAGCATTTT. It translates to CAWSVGSGQNNQPQHF. Looking up the rest from reference TRBV30 and TRBJ1-5 gives the full variable domain: SQTIHQWPATLVQPVGSPLSLECTVEGTSNPNLYWYRQAAGRGLQLLFYSVGIGQISSEVPQNLSASRPQDRQFILSSKKLLLSDSGFYLCAWSVGSGQNNQPQHFGDGTRLSIL.